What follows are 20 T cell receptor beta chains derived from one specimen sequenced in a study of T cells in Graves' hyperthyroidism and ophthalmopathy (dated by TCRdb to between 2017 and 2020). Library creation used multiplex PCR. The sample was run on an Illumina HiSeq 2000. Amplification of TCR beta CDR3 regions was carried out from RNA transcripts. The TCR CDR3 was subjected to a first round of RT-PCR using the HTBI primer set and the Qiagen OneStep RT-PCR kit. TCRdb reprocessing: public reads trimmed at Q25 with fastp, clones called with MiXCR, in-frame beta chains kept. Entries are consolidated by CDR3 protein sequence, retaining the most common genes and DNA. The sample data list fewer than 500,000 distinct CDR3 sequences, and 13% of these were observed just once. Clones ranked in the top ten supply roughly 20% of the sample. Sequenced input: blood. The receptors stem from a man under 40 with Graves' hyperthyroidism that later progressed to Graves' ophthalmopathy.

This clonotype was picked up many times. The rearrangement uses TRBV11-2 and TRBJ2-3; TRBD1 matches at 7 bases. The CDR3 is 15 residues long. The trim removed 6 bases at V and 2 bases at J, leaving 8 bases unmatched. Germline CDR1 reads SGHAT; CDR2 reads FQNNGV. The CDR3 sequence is CASRKGTAFTDTQYF. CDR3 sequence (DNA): TGTGCCAGCAGAAAGGGGACAGCATTCACAGATACGCAGTATTTT. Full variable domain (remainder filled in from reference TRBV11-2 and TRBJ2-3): EAGVAQSPRYKIIEKRQSVAFWCNPISGHATLYWYQQILGQGPKLLIQFQNNGVVDDSQLPKDRFSAERLKGVDSTLKIQPAKLEDSAVYLCASRKGTAFTDTQYFGPGTRLTVL.

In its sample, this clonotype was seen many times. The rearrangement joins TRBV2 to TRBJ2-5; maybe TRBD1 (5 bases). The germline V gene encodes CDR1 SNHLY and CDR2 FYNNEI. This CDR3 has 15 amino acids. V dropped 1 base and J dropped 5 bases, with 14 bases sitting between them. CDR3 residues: CASSEEGRAQETQYF. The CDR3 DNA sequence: TGTGCCAGCAGTGAAGAGGGCAGGGCTCAGGAGACCCAGTACTTC.

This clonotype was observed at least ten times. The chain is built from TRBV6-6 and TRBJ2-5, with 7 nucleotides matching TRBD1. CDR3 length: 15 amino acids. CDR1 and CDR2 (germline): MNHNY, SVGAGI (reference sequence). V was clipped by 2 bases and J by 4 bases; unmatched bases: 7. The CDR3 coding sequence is TGTGCCAGCAGTTACGGGGACAGCCGTGGAGAGACCCAGTACTTC. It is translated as CASSYGDSRGETQYF.

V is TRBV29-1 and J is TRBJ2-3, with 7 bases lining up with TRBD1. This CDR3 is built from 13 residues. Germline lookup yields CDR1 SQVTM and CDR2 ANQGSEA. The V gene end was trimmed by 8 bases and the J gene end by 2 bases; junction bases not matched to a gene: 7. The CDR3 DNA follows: TGCAGCACCGGGACAGCCTCCACAGATACGCAGTATTTT. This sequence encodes CSTGTASTDTQYF.

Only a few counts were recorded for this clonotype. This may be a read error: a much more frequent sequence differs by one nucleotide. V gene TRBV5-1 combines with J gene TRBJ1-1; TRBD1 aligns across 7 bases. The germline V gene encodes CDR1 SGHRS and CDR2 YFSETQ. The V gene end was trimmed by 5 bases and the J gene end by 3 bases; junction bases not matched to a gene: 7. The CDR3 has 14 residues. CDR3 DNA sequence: TGCGCCAGCAGAAAGGGACAGCAACACACTGAAGCTTTCTTT. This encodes CASRKGQQHTEAFF.

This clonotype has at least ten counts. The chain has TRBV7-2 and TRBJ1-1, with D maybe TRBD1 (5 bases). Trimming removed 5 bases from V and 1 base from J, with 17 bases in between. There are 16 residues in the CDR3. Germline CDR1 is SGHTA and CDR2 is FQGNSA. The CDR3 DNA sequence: TGTGCCAGCAGCGCAAGGGAGGGAAGGGGGAACACTGAAGCTTTCTTT. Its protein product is CASSAREGRGNTEAFF.

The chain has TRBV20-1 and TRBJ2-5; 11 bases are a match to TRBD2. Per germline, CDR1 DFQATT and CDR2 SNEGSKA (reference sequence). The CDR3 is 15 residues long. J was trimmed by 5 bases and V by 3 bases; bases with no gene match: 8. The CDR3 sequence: CSASAGTSGTETQYF. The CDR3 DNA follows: TGCAGTGCTAGTGCGGGGACTAGCGGAACGGAGACCCAGTACTTC.

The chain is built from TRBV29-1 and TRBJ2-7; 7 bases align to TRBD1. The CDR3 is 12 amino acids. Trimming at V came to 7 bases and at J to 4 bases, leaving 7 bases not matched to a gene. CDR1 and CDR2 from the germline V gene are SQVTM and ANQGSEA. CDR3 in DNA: TGCAGCGCCTCCGGGACAGCTTACGAGCAGTACTTC. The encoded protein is CSASGTAYEQYF.

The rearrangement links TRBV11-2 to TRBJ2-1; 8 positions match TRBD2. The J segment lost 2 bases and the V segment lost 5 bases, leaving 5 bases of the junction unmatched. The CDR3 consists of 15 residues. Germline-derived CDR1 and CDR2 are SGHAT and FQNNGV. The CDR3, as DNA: TGTGCCAGCAGCCCATACGGGGGGGCCTACAATGAGCAGTTCTTC. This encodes CASSPYGGAYNEQFF. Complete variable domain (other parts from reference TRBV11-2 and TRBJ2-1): EAGVAQSPRYKIIEKRQSVAFWCNPISGHATLYWYQQILGQGPKLLIQFQNNGVVDDSQLPKDRFSAERLKGVDSTLKIQPAKLEDSAVYLCASSPYGGAYNEQFFGPGTRLTVL.

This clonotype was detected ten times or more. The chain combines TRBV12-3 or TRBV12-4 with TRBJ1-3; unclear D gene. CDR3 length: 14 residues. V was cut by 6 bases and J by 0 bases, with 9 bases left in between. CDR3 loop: CASSGITSGNTIYF. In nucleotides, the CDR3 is TGTGCCAGCAGCGGGATCACCTCTGGAAACACCATATATTTT.

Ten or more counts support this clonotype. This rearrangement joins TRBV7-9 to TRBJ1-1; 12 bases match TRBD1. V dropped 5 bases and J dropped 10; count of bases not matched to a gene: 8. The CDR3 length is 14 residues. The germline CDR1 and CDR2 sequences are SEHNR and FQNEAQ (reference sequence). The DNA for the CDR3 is TGTGCCAGCAGCGCCCGGGACAGGGGGCCTGGAGCTTTCTTT. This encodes CASSARDRGPGAFF.

The CDR3 DNA reads TGTGCCAGCAGTCAGGACAGAGTTTATCAGCCCCAGCATTTT. It translates to CASSQDRVYQPQHF. The chain combines TRBV6-1 with TRBJ1-5; D may be TRBD1 (6 bases). The germline CDR1 and CDR2 sequences are MNHNS and SASEGT. The CDR3 has 14 amino acids. V lost 5 bases, J lost 5 bases, and 13 bases lay in between.

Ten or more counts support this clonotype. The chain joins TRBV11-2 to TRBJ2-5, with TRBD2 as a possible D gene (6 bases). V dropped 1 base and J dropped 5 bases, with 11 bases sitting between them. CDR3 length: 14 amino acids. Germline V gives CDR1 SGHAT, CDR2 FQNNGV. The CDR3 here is CASSLAAGRETQYF. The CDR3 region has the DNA TGTGCCAGCAGCTTAGCGGCAGGGAGGGAGACCCAGTACTTC.

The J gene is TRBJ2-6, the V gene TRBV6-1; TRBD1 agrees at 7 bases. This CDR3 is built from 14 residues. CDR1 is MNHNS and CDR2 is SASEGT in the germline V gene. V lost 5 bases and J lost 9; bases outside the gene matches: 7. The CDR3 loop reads CASSKLQGINVLTF. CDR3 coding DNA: TGTGCCAGCAGTAAGTTACAGGGGATCAACGTCCTGACTTTC.

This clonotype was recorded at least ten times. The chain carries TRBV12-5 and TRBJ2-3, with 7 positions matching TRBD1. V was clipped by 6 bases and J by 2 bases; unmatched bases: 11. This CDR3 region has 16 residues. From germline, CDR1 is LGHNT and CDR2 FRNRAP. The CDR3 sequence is CASGSTGAKYTDTQYF. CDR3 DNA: TGTGCTAGTGGGTCAACAGGGGCCAAATACACAGATACGCAGTATTTT.

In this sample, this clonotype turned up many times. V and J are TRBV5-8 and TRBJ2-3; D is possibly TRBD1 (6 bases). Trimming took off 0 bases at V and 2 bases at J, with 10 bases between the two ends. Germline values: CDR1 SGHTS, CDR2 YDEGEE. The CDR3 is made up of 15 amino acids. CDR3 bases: TGTGCCAGCAGCTTGGCCTGGGGGCACACAGATACGCAGTATTTT. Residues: CASSLAWGHTDTQYF.

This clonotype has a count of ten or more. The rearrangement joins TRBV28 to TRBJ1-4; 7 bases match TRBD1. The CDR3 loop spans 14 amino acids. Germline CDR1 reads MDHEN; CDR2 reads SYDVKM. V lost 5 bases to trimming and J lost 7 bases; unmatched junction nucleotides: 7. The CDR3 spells CASSPRGASEKLFF. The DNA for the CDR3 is TGTGCCAGCAGTCCCAGGGGGGCCTCTGAAAAACTGTTTTTT.

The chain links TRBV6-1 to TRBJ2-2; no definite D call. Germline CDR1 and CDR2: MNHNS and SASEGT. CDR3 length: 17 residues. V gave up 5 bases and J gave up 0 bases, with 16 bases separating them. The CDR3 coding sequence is TGTGCCAGCAGTTTCTTTGTGGCTTTCGCGAACACCGGGGAGCTGTTTTTT. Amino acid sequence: CASSFFVAFANTGELFF.

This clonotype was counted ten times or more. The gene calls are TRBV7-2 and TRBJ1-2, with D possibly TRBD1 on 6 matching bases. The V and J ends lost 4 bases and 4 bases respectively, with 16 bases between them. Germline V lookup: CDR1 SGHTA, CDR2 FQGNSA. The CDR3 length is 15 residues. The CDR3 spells CASSSGGQGRYGYTF. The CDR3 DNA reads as TGTGCCAGCAGCTCGGGCGGGCAGGGGCGCTATGGCTACACCTTC.

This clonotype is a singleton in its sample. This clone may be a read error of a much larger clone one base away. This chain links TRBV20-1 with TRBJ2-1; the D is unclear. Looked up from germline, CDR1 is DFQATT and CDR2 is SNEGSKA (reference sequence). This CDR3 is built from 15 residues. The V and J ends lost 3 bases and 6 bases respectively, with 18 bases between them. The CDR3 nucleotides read TGCAGTGCTAGCGCCCCCGGCACTTCTTCCAATGAGCAGTTCTTC. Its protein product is CSASAPGTSSNEQFF.